These T cell receptor beta chains were read from a single sample in a study of T cells in Graves' hyperthyroidism and ophthalmopathy. MiXCR was run by TCRdb on the multiplex PCR reads, yielding one entry per CDR3 protein. The repertoire holds a few hundred thousand distinct CDR3 sequences, roughly 15% seen once, with about 18% in the top ten. The specimen sequenced was blood. The receptors originated from a woman aged 25 to 39 with Graves' ophthalmopathy. Each CDR3 is given with its conserved first and last residue. A D gene is named only where the DNA matches it firmly. Not every row has a clone size; where given, it reads once, few, many or a size class.

TRBD2,few,TRBJ2-2,TRBV12-3/TRBV12-4,CASTRGGTGELFF,TGTGCCAGCACCCGGGGGGGGACCGGGGAGCTGTTTTTT
-,many,TRBJ1-4,TRBV27,CASSFRFSTNEKLFF,TGTGCCAGCAGTTTCCGGTTTTCAACTAATGAAAAACTGTTTTTT
-,many,TRBJ2-1,TRBV20-1,CSAFQGSSYNEQFF,TGCAGTGCTTTTCAGGGGAGCTCCTACAATGAGCAGTTCTTC
TRBD1,-,TRBJ1-1,TRBV30,CAWKGTGRNTEAFF,TGTGCCTGGAAGGGGACAGGGAGGAACACTGAAGCTTTCTTT
-,few,TRBJ2-1,TRBV20-1,CSAPARGPQVGNEQFF,TGCAGTGCTCCCGCCCGGGGACCGCAGGTCGGGAATGAGCAGTTCTTC
-,-,TRBJ1-6,TRBV5-1,CASSFRTESYNSPLHF,TGCGCCAGCAGCTTCCGGACTGAATCCTATAATTCACCCCTCCACTTT
TRBD2,many,TRBJ2-5,TRBV6-1,CASTSRLAAMETQYF,TGTGCCAGCACCTCTAGACTAGCGGCGATGGAGACCCAGTACTTC
-,many,TRBJ1-4,TRBV20-1,CSATTPRGVNEKLFF,TGCAGTGCTACCACCCCGAGGGGAGTTAATGAAAAACTGTTTTTT
-,many,TRBJ1-3,TRBV28,CASNGGNTIYF,TGTGCCAGCAACGGTGGAAACACCATATATTTT
-,-,TRBJ1-3,TRBV19,CASIKVGVGNTIYF,TGTGCCAGTATTAAGGTCGGCGTAGGCAACACCATATATTTT
-,many,TRBJ1-1,TRBV6-1,CASSHMQNTEAFF,TGTGCCAGCAGCCACATGCAGAACACTGAAGCTTTCTTT
TRBD1,-,TRBJ2-1,TRBV9,CASSVGHRGSNEQFF,TGTGCCAGCAGCGTAGGACACAGGGGTAGCAATGAGCAGTTCTTC
TRBD1,many,TRBJ1-2,TRBV30,CAWKSGGDYGYTF,TGTGCCTGGAAGTCAGGGGGGGACTATGGCTACACCTTC
TRBD2,-,TRBJ2-2,TRBV20-1,CSARGGEGMGTGELFF,TGCAGTGCTAGGGGGGGGGAAGGGATGGGCACCGGGGAGCTGTTTTTT
-,few,TRBJ1-2,TRBV11-2,CASSSLNLNGYTF,TGTGCCAGCAGCTCCCTAAACCTTAATGGCTACACCTTC
-,many,TRBJ1-1,TRBV14,CASSQNSGLGPEAFF,TGTGCCAGCAGCCAGAACAGCGGGCTGGGACCTGAAGCTTTCTTT
-,many,TRBJ2-4,TRBV20-1,CSARDPISGIQYF,TGCAGTGCTAGAGATCCAATTTCAGGCATTCAGTACTTC
-,many,TRBJ1-5,TRBV2,CASKAQSNQPQHF,TGTGCCAGCAAGGCCCAAAGCAATCAGCCCCAGCATTTT
-,few,TRBJ2-3,TRBV18,CASSPSRATGRDTQYF,TGTGCCAGCTCACCCTCCCGGGCTACAGGCCGCGATACGCAGTATTTT
-,-,TRBJ1-3,TRBV6-6,CASSYGRGSGNTIYF,TGTGCCAGCAGTTACGGTCGGGGTTCCGGAAACACCATATATTTT
-,many,TRBJ1-4,TRBV28,CASRSSGDMPTNEKLFF,TGCGCCAGCAGGTCCTCCGGGGACATGCCAACTAATGAAAAACTGTTTTTT
TRBD1,-,TRBJ2-7,TRBV10-2,CASSERGQSYEQYF,TGCGCCAGCAGTGAGCGGGGACAGTCCTACGAGCAGTACTTC
-,-,TRBJ2-4,TRBV25-1,CASSSGGSKNIQYF,TGTGCCAGCTCCTCCGGGGGATCAAAAAACATTCAGTACTTC
-,many,TRBJ2-4,TRBV29-1,CSVAQDLAKNIQYF,TGCAGCGTAGCACAAGATCTAGCCAAAAACATTCAGTACTTC
TRBD2,many,TRBJ2-7,TRBV28,CASTGGGEQYF,TGTGCCAGCACCGGGGGGGGAGAGCAGTACTTC
TRBD1,-,TRBJ2-2,TRBV14,CASSQRTPGQGGTGELFF,TGTGCCAGCAGCCAGCGAACTCCGGGACAGGGGGGCACCGGGGAGCTGTTTTTT
-,many,TRBJ2-3,TRBV28,CASSSPETQYF,TGTGCCAGCAGTTCGCCCGAGACGCAGTATTTT
-,-,TRBJ1-4,TRBV5-1,CASSRALGEKLFF,TGCGCCAGCAGCAGGGCTCTGGGTGAAAAACTGTTTTTT
-,-,TRBJ1-1,TRBV28,CASTKNVGLNTEAFF,TGTGCCAGCACGAAAAATGTCGGCTTGAACACTGAAGCTTTCTTT
TRBD2,many,TRBJ2-3,TRBV7-2,CASSHTSGGRDTQYF,TGTGCCAGCAGCCACACTAGCGGGGGCAGGGATACGCAGTATTTT
TRBD1,many,TRBJ1-1,TRBV29-1,CSADGQGMNTEAFF,TGCAGCGCGGATGGACAGGGCATGAACACTGAAGCTTTCTTT
-,many,TRBJ2-3,TRBV27,CASRDLGLHDLNTQYF,TGTGCCAGCAGGGACCTGGGACTTCACGATCTTAATACGCAGTATTTT
TRBD1,few,TRBJ1-2,TRBV6-1,CASSYFLGTGTGSNYGYTF,TGTGCCAGCAGTTATTTTTTGGGTACCGGGACAGGGTCTAACTATGGCTACACCTTC
TRBD2,many,TRBJ2-5,TRBV7-7,CASSLTSGGETQYF,TGTGCTAGCAGCTTGACTAGCGGGGGGGAGACCCAGTACTTC
TRBD1,many,TRBJ2-2,TRBV4-2,CASSRIPGQMNTGELFF,TGTGCCAGCAGCCGAATACCGGGACAGATGAACACCGGGGAGCTGTTTTTT
-,few,TRBJ1-4,TRBV28,CASSRATDYNEKLFF,TGTGCCAGCAGCCGTGCGACAGATTATAATGAAAAACTGTTTTTT
TRBD1,many,TRBJ2-1,TRBV18,CASSLSPGQVAYNEQFF,TGTGCCAGCTCATTGTCACCGGGACAGGTCGCCTACAATGAGCAGTTCTTC